This T cell receptor beta chain was profiled in a study of OX40 agonist ivuxolimab in advanced cancers. Study in general: As their treatment, patients were administered ivuxolimab, an agonistic anti-OX40 (CD134) antibody. Prior anti-PD-1, anti-PD-L1 or anti-CTLA-4 therapy was allowed; around 40% had some.

TCRdb's copy holds only in-frame clones and misses some; the assay was immunoSEQ multiplex PCR. This sample has tens of thousands of clones, with 91% found just once. The CDR3 is 17 residues long. J lost 4 bases, V lost 2 bases, and 9 bases had no gene match. CDR1 and CDR2 (germline): SGHVS, FQNEAQ. With baseline, cycle 4 day 1, and cycle 7 day 1 as timepoints, blood was sampled. Sequencing used CD4+ or CD8+ T cells sorted from blood, obtained in a trial of the OX40 agonist ivuxolimab. The genes are TRBV7-8 and TRBJ2-7; 12 bases agree with TRBD2. This sequence was found in an adult with an advanced solid tumor such as melanoma, head and neck, liver or kidney cancer. CDR3 loop: CASSLTLAGGPSYEQYF. For the CDR3, the DNA is TGTGCCAGCAGCTTAACACTAGCGGGAGGTCCTTCATACGAGCAGTACTTC.